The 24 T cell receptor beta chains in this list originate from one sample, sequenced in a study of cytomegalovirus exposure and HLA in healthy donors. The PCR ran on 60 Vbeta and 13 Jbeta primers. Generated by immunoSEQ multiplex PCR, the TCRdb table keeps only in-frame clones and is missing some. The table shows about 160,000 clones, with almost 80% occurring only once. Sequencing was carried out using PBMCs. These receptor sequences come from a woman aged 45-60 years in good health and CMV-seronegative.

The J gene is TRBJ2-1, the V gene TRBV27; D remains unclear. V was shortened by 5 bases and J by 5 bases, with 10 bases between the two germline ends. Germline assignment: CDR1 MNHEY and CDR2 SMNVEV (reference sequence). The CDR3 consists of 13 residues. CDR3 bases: TGTGCCAGCAGTCAGAAGTCCCACAATGAGCAGTTCTTC. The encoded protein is CASSQKSHNEQFF.

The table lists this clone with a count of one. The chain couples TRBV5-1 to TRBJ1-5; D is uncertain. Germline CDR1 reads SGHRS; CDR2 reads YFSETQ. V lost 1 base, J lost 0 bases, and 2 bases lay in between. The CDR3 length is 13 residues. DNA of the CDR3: TGCGCCAGCAGCTTGCGTAGCAATCAGCCCCAGCATTTT. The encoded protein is CASSLRSNQPQHF.

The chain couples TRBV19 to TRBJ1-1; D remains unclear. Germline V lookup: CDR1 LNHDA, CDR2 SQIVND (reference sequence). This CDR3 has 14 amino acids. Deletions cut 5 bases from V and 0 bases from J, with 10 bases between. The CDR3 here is CASSLYSLNTEAFF. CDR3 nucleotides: TGTGCCAGTAGTCTATACAGCCTGAACACTGAAGCTTTCTTT.

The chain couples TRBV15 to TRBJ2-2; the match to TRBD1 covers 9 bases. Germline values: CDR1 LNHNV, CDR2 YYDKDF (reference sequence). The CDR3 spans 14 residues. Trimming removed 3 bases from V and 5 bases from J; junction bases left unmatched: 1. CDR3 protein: CATSRTGGTGELFF. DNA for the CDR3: TGTGCCACCAGCAGGACAGGGGGTACCGGGGAGCTGTTTTTT.

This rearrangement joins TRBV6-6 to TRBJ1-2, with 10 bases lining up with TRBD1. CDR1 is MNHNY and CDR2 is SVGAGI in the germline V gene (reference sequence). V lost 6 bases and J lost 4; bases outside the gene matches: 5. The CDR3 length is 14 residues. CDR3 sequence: CASRETGGGYGYTF. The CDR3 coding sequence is TGTGCCAGCAGGGAGACAGGGGGCGGCTATGGCTACACCTTC.

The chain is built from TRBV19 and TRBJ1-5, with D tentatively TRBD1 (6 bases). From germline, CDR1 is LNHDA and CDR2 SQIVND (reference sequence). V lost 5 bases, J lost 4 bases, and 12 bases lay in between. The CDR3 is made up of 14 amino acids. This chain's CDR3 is CASSSGGTNQPQHF. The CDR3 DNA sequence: TGTGCCAGTAGTTCGGGGGGGACAAATCAGCCCCAGCATTTT.

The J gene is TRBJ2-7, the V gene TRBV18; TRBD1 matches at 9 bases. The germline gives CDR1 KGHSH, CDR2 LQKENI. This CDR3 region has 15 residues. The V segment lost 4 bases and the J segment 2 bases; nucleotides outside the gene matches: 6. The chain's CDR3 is CASSQGQGDPYEQYF. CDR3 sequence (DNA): TGTGCCAGCTCACAGGGACAGGGAGATCCCTACGAGCAGTACTTC.

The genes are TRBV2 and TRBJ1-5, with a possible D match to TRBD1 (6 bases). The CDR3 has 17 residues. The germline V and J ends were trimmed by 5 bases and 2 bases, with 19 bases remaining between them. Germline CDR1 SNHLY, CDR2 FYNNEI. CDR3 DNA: TGTGCCAGCAGTCCCCGGGGGGGGGCAGGCGGCAATCAGCCCCAGCATTTT. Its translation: CASSPRGGAGGNQPQHF.

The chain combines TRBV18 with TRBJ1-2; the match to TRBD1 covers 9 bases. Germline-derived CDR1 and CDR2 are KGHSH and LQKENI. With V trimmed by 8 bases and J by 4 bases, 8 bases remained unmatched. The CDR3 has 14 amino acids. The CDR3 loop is CASRRDRVFYGYTF. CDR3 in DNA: TGTGCCAGCCGCCGGGACAGGGTGTTCTATGGCTACACCTTC.

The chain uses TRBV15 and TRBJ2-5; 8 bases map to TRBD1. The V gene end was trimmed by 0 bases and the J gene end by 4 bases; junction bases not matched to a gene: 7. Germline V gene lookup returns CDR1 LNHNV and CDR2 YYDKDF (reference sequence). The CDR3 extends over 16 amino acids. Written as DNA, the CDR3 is TGTGCCACCAGCAGAGATTCCAGGGGGCGTAGAGAGACCCAGTACTTC. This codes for CATSRDSRGRRETQYF.

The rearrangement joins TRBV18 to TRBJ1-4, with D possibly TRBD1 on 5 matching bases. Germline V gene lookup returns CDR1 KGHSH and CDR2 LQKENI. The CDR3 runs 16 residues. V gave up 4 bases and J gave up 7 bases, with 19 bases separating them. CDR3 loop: CASSHMRMGRGEKLFF. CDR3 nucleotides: TGTGCCAGCTCACATATGAGGATGGGGAGGGGTGAAAAACTGTTTTTT.

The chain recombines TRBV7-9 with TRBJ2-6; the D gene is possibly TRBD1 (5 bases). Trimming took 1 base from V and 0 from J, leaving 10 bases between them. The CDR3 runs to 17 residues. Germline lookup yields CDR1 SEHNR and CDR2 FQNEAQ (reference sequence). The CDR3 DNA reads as TGTGCCAGCAGCTTAGTAGGGGCCAGCTCTGGGGCCAACGTCCTGACTTTC. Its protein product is CASSLVGASSGANVLTF.

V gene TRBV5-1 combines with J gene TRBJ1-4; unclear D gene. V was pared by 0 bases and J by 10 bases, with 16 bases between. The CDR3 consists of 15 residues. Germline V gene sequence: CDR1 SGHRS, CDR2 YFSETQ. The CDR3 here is CASSLGATRMPKLFF. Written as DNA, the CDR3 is TGCGCCAGCAGCTTGGGAGCGACCCGAATGCCAAAACTGTTTTTT. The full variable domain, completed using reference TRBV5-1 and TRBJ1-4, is KAGVTQTPRYLIKTRGQQVTLSCSPISGHRSVSWYQQTPGQGLQFLFEYFSETQRNKGNFPGRFSGRQFSNSRSEMNVSTLELGDSALYLCASSLGATRMPKLFFGSGTQLSVL.

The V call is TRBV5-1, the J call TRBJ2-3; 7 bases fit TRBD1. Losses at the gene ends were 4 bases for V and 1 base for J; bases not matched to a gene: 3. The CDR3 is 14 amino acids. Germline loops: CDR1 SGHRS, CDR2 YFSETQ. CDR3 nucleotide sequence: TGCGCCAGCAGCCTCGGGACAGGCACAGATACGCAGTATTTT. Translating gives CASSLGTGTDTQYF.

For the CDR3, the DNA is TGTGCCAGTGGGACTGGGGACCAAGAGACCCAGTACTTC. Its protein product is CASGTGDQETQYF. The V call is TRBV19, the J call TRBJ2-5; tentatively, D is TRBD2 (6 bases). CDR1 and CDR2 from the germline V gene are LNHDA and SQIVND (reference sequence). CDR3 length: 13 residues. Trimming pared 8 bases from V and 0 bases from J, leaving 10 bases between.

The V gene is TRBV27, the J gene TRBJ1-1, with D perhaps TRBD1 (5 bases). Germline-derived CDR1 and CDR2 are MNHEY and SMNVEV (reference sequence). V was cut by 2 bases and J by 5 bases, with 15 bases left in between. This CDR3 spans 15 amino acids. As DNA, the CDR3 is TGTGCCAGCAGTTTAACCCTCAGGGTTGATACTGAAGCTTTCTTT. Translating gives CASSLTLRVDTEAFF.

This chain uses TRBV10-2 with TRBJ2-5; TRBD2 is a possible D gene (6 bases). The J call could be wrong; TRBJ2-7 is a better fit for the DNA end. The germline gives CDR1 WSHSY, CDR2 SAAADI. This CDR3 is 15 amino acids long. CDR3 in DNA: TGCGCCAGCAGGGCGGGGTGGGGTACCCTCTACGAGCAGTACTTC. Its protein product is CASRAGWGTLYEQYF.

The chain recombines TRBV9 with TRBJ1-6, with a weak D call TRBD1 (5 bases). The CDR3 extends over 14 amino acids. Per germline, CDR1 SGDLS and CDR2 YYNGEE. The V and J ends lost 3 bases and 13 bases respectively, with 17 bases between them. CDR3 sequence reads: CASSGNQGSLPLHF. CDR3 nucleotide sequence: TGTGCCAGCAGCGGGAACCAGGGCTCACTGCCCCTCCACTTT.

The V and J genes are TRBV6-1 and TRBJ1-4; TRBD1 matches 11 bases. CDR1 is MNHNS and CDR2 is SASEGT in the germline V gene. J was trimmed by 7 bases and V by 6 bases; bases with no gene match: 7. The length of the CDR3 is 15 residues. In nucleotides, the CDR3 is TGTGCCAGCAGCGCTCTGGGACAGGGGGTTGAAAAACTGTTTTTT. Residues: CASSALGQGVEKLFF.

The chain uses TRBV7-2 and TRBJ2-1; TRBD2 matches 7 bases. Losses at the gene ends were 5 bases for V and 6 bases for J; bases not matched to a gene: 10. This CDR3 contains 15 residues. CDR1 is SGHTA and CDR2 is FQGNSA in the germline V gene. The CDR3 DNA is TGTGCCAGCAGCATGAGCGGGATCTATTCCAATGAGCAGTTCTTC. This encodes CASSMSGIYSNEQFF.

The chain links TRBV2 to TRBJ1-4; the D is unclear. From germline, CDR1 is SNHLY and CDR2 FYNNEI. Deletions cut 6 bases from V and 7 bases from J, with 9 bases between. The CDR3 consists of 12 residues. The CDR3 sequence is CASREDGEKLFF. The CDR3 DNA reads TGTGCCAGCAGGGAGGACGGTGAAAAACTGTTTTTT. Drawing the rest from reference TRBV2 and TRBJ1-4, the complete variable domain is EPEVTQTPSHQVTQMGQEVILRCVPISNHLYFYWYRQILGQKVEFLVSFYNNEISEKSEIFDDQFSVERPDGSNFTLKIRSTKLEDSAMYFCASREDGEKLFFGSGTQLSVL.

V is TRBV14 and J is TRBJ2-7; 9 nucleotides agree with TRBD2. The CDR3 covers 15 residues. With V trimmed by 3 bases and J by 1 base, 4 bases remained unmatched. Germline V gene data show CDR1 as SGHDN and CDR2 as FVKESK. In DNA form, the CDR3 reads TGTGCCAGCAGCCAGACTAGCGGTTTTTCCTACGAGCAGTACTTC. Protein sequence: CASSQTSGFSYEQYF.

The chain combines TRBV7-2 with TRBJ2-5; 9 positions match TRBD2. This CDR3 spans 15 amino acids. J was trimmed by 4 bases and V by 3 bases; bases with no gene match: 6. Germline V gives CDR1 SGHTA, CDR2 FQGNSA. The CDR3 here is CASSFAGGMLETQYF. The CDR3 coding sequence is TGTGCCAGCAGCTTCGCGGGAGGGATGTTAGAGACCCAGTACTTC.

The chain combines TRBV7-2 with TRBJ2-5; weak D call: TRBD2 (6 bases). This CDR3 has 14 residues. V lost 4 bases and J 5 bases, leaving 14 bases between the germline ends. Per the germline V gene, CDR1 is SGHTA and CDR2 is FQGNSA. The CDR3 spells CASSSQAGRETQYF. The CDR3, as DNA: TGTGCCAGCAGCTCGCAGGCAGGGAGGGAGACCCAGTACTTC.